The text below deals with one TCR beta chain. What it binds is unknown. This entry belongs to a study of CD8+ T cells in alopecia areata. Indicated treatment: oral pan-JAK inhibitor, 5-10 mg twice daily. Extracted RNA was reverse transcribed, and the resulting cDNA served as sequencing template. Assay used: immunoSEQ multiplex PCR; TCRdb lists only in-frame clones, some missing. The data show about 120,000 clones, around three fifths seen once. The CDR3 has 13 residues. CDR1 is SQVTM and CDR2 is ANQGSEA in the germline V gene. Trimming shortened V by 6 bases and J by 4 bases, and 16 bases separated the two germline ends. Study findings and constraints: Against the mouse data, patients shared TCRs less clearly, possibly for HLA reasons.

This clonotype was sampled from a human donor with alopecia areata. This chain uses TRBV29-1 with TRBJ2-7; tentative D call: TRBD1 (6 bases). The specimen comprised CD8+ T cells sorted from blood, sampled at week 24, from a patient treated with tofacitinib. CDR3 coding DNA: TGCAGCGTGGGGGTTCGGCAGGGGTACGAGCAGTACTTC. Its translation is CSVGVRQGYEQYF.